These 25 T cell receptor beta chains share one sample of origin, sequenced in a study of cytomegalovirus exposure and HLA in healthy donors. PCR amplification relied on 60 Vbeta primers (plus 13 Jbeta primers). Generated by immunoSEQ multiplex PCR, the TCRdb table keeps only in-frame clones and is missing some. The data contain around 130,000 clones, 66% of them seen just once; the ten biggest clones take up 1.5% to 1.7%. The sample was PBMCs. The receptors here all came from a man aged 18 to 30 in good health and CMV-seronegative.

The chain couples TRBV28 to TRBJ2-3; no definite D call. Germline V gene data show CDR1 as MDHEN and CDR2 as SYDVKM. CDR3 length: 16 residues. V gave up 3 bases and J gave up 2 bases, with 15 bases separating them. In DNA, the CDR3 is TGTGCCAGCAGTTTGAAGGCTAGGCCCCTCACAGATACGCAGTATTTT. Encoded protein: CASSLKARPLTDTQYF.

This chain connects TRBV10-1 to TRBJ2-4, with 9 bases identical to TRBD1. Trimming at V came to 4 bases and at J to 6 bases, leaving 7 bases not matched to a gene. The length of the CDR3 is 15 residues. From germline, CDR1 is WNHNN and CDR2 SYGVQD (reference sequence). As DNA, the CDR3 is TGCGCCAGCAGTGGTGACAGGGGGTATGGAAACATTCAGTACTTC. Protein product: CASSGDRGYGNIQYF.

This clone was seen only once. This sequence joins TRBV5-6 and TRBJ2-5; 10 bases agree with TRBD2. The V and J ends lost 1 base and 0 bases, in that order; junction bases with no gene match: 3. The CDR3 runs to 16 residues. Germline CDR1 and CDR2: SGHDT and YYEEEE. CDR3 protein: CASSLKLAGYQETQYF. CDR3 DNA sequence: TGTGCCAGCAGCTTGAAACTAGCGGGGTACCAAGAGACCCAGTACTTC.

The rearrangement uses TRBV27 and TRBJ2-1; D not resolved. The CDR3 spans 15 residues. V dropped 5 bases and J dropped 3 bases, with 14 bases sitting between them. Germline values: CDR1 MNHEY, CDR2 SMNVEV (reference sequence). The CDR3 loop reads CASSRSSLLYNEQFF. The CDR3 DNA is TGTGCCAGCAGTCGATCTAGTCTCCTCTACAATGAGCAGTTCTTC.

This CDR3 reads CASILGTGGYEQYF. Here the CDR3 DNA reads TGTGCCAGCATTTTAGGGACAGGGGGCTACGAGCAGTACTTC. The chain couples TRBV7-9 to TRBJ2-7, with 11 bases identical to TRBD1. V dropped 7 bases and J dropped 3; count of bases not matched to a gene: 5. The CDR3 consists of 14 residues. Germline lookup yields CDR1 SEHNR and CDR2 FQNEAQ (reference sequence).

J is TRBJ2-5 and V is TRBV19, with 8 bases identical to TRBD2. With 6 bases clipped from V and 7 bases from J, the junction kept 4 bases outside the gene matches. The CDR3 is 12 amino acids. Germline-derived CDR1 and CDR2 are LNHDA and SQIVND (reference sequence). CDR3: CASRLADGTQYF. CDR3 bases: TGTGCCAGTAGACTAGCGGACGGGACCCAGTACTTC.

J is TRBJ2-1 and V is TRBV18, with a possible D match to TRBD1 (5 bases). V was trimmed by 1 base and J by 0 bases, leaving 13 bases between them. The CDR3 is 17 residues long. Per germline, CDR1 KGHSH and CDR2 LQKENI. The CDR3 loop is CASSPLDSELSYNEQFF. In nucleotides, the CDR3 is TGTGCCAGCTCACCACTCGACAGCGAGCTCTCCTACAATGAGCAGTTCTTC.

Only one count was recorded for this clone. This chain uses TRBV6-4 with TRBJ1-1; tentatively, D is TRBD1 (6 bases). Germline V gene sequence: CDR1 MRHNA, CDR2 SNTAGT. The CDR3 has 13 residues. Trimming left V 6 bases short and J 1 base short, with 9 bases between. The CDR3 sequence is CASSLQGNTEAFF. CDR3 in DNA: TGTGCCAGCAGCCTACAGGGGAACACTGAAGCTTTCTTT.

The V gene is TRBV20-1, the J gene TRBJ2-7; the D is unclear. This CDR3 is 11 amino acids long. Germline assignment: CDR1 DFQATT and CDR2 SNEGSKA (reference sequence). The V and J ends lost 6 bases and 6 bases respectively, with 12 bases between them. CDR3: CSAHLSREQYF. For the CDR3, the DNA is TGCAGTGCCCACCTATCGCGCGAGCAGTACTTC.

The CDR3 region has the DNA TGTGCCAGCAGCTCTAGCGGGAGGGGGCGAGGAGAGCAGTACTTC. Its translation is CASSSSGRGRGEQYF. The chain links TRBV5-4 to TRBJ2-7; TRBD2 matches at 12 bases. Germline lookup yields CDR1 SGHNT and CDR2 YYREEE (reference sequence). Unmatched junction bases numbered 8, after V lost 3 bases and J lost 7 bases. The CDR3 runs to 15 residues.

This clone was counted between two and nine times. This chain links TRBV28 with TRBJ2-7; TRBD2 aligns across 8 bases. Germline assignment: CDR1 MDHEN and CDR2 SYDVKM. The CDR3 runs 15 residues. V trimming: 4 bases; J trimming: 5 bases; junction bases outside the gene matches: 10. In nucleotides, the CDR3 is TGTGCCAGCAGTTCCCCCGGGGGGGCTGAGGACGAGCAGTACTTC. As protein: CASSSPGGAEDEQYF.

This clone turned up a few times. The J gene is TRBJ2-5, the V gene TRBV6-4; maybe TRBD1 (6 bases). Germline-derived CDR1 and CDR2 are MRHNA and SNTAGT. The length of the CDR3 is 15 residues. V was pared by 4 bases and J by 1 base, with 13 bases between. The CDR3 sequence: CASSVTGKAQETQYF. For the CDR3, the DNA is TGTGCCAGCAGTGTAACAGGGAAGGCCCAAGAGACCCAGTACTTC.

The rearrangement links TRBV11-2 to TRBJ1-2; D might be TRBD1 (5 bases). Per the germline V gene, CDR1 is SGHAT and CDR2 is FQNNGV. V shed 5 bases and J shed 3 bases, with 16 bases lying between them. The CDR3 covers 15 residues. CDR3 amino acids: CASSLNIGGDYGYTF. The CDR3, as DNA: TGTGCCAGCAGCCTTAACATCGGGGGGGACTATGGCTACACCTTC.

The V and J genes are TRBV4-3 and TRBJ2-3, with 12 bases lining up with TRBD2. This CDR3 comprises 17 residues. V shed 1 base, J shed 3 bases, and the junction held 5 bases outside the gene matches. The germline V gene encodes CDR1 LGHNA and CDR2 YSLEER. Here the CDR3 reads CASSQGSGLAGTDTQYF. CDR3 nucleotide sequence: TGCGCCAGCAGCCAAGGGTCCGGACTAGCGGGAACAGATACGCAGTATTTT.

This chain uses TRBV30 with TRBJ2-2; perhaps TRBD2 as D (6 bases). The germline V and J ends were trimmed by 2 bases and 4 bases, with 17 bases remaining between them. Germline CDR1 and CDR2: GTSNPN and SVGIG (reference sequence). The CDR3 covers 16 residues. The CDR3 sequence: CAWSPRLGLGTGELFF. CDR3 bases: TGTGCCTGGAGTCCCCGACTAGGCTTAGGCACCGGGGAGCTGTTTTTT.

The chain uses TRBV9 and TRBJ1-1, with a weak D call TRBD1 (5 bases). The CDR3 is 13 residues long. Germline V CDR1 and CDR2: SGDLS, YYNGEE. V lost 4 bases and J lost 3, with 10 bases in between. Here the CDR3 reads CASSWGGDTEAFF. CDR3 DNA sequence: TGTGCCAGCAGCTGGGGGGGAGACACTGAAGCTTTCTTT.

The V and J genes are TRBV19 and TRBJ2-2; D may be TRBD2 (6 bases). The CDR3 length is 14 residues. Germline CDR1 LNHDA, CDR2 SQIVND (reference sequence). Trimming removed 6 bases from V and 3 bases from J, with 11 bases in between. In DNA form, the CDR3 reads TGTGCCAGTAGATTGGGGGGAGACACCGGGGAGCTGTTTTTT. Its protein product is CASRLGGDTGELFF.

This clone was counted between two and nine times. V usage is TRBV5-1 and J usage is TRBJ2-3; D remains ambiguous. The CDR3 loop spans 13 amino acids. Germline V lookup: CDR1 SGHRS, CDR2 YFSETQ. Trimming removed 0 bases from V and 4 bases from J, with 6 bases in between. The CDR3 DNA follows: TGCGCCAGCAGCTTGGATGTCTCAGATACGCAGTATTTT. Translation gives CASSLDVSDTQYF.

V usage is TRBV18 and J usage is TRBJ1-5; no clear D. This CDR3 is built from 13 residues. Between the trimmed V and J ends, which lost 5 bases and 10 bases, there was a span of 15 bases. CDR1 and CDR2 from the germline V gene are KGHSH and LQKENI. The CDR3: CASSYDRISPQHF. CDR3 sequence (DNA): TGTGCCAGCTCATACGACCGAATTAGCCCCCAGCATTTT.

The rearrangement links TRBV11-3 to TRBJ2-5, with 7 bases fitting TRBD2. V trimming: 1 base; J trimming: 2 bases; junction bases outside the gene matches: 7. This CDR3 has 16 residues. CDR1 and CDR2 (germline): SGHNT, YENEEA. The CDR3 bases are TGTGCCAGCAGCTTAGTTCGGTCAGCGGGGCAAGAGACCCAGTACTTC. The encoded protein is CASSLVRSAGQETQYF.

The J gene is TRBJ1-1, the V gene TRBV15, with TRBD1 matching over 9 bases. The CDR3 extends over 14 amino acids. The V and J ends lost 5 bases and 7 bases, in that order; junction bases with no gene match: 8. Germline V gene data show CDR1 as LNHNV and CDR2 as YYDKDF (reference sequence). Written as DNA, the CDR3 is TGTGCCACCAGCGGGACGGACAGGGGAATTGAAGCTTTCTTT. Its protein is CATSGTDRGIEAFF.

As DNA, the CDR3 is TGCGCCAGCAGCCAAGATCTCGCAGGGTCGAATTCACCCCTCCACTTT. Protein product: CASSQDLAGSNSPLHF. This chain links TRBV4-3 with TRBJ1-6; D may be TRBD1 (5 bases). With 0 bases removed from V and 7 bases from J, the gap between germline ends came to 13 bases. In germline, CDR1 is LGHNA, CDR2 YSLEER. CDR3 length: 16 amino acids.

The chain is built from TRBV9 and TRBJ2-1; the match to TRBD2 covers 14 bases. There are 16 residues in the CDR3. Germline trimming cut 4 bases from V and 5 bases from J; bases unmatched to any gene: 5. The germline V gene encodes CDR1 SGDLS and CDR2 YYNGEE. The CDR3 DNA is TGTGCCAGCAGCTTAAGACTAGCGGGGGGGCACAATGAGCAGTTCTTC. It encodes CASSLRLAGGHNEQFF.

The chain employs TRBV5-1 and TRBJ2-7; D possibly corresponds to TRBD2 (5 bases). Germline values: CDR1 SGHRS, CDR2 YFSETQ. This CDR3 comprises 13 residues. V lost 2 bases, J lost 2 bases, and 8 bases lay in between. The CDR3 is CASSFGGTYEQYF. For the CDR3, the DNA is TGCGCCAGCAGCTTTGGAGGTACCTACGAGCAGTACTTC.

The chain links TRBV6-5 to TRBJ2-7; D is undetermined. CDR3 length: 14 residues. The germline V gene encodes CDR1 MNHEY and CDR2 SVGAGI. The V end lost 2 bases, the J end lost 0 bases, and 8 bases lay between the germline ends. This chain's CDR3 is CASSYVRNSYEQYF. For the CDR3, the DNA is TGTGCCAGCAGTTACGTGCGTAACTCCTACGAGCAGTACTTC.